This T cell receptor beta chain is from a study of tumour-infiltrating T cells in Burkitt lymphoma. In the study overall: Productive clonality predicted overall and progression-free survival.

The protocol was immunoSEQ multiplex PCR, while the TCRdb copy is restricted to in-frame clones and leaves out a portion. The sample includes 4,000 or so clones, roughly 16% seen only once; the top ten take roughly 15%. This clone was counted a few times. The sample comprised tumor tissue. The clonotype originates from a human donor with diffuse large B-cell lymphoma. Some clones in this sample may be carry-over from other donors' samples.

The DNA of the CDR3 is TGCGCCAGCAGTTCGGGTCCTGGACAGCAACTCTTTTTGAACTATGGCTACACCTTC. Encoded protein: CASSSGPGQQLFLNYGYTF. This chain joins TRBV10-2 and TRBJ1-2; a possible D gene is TRBD1 (6 bases). The CDR3 sequence is 19 residues long. V dropped 5 bases and J dropped 2 bases, with 27 bases sitting between them. The germline V gene has CDR1 WSHSY and CDR2 SAAADI.